The present entry profiles one T cell receptor (beta chain) with its context. This sample stems from a study of technical replicates of blood from a few donors. This CDR3 is 15 amino acids long. V was clipped by 4 bases and J by 2 bases, with 12 bases between them. CDR1 and CDR2 from the germline V gene are MNHNY and SVGAGI (reference sequence). Sequencing was performed with immunoSEQ multiplex PCR; in TCRdb, only in-frame clones are kept and a portion is missing. In the table there are about 88,000 clones, 90% to 95% of which are singletons. The receptor was derived from a human donor in good health. The sequencing input was T cells isolated from PBMCs. This chain links TRBV6-6 with TRBJ2-1; D might be TRBD1 (5 bases). CDR3 residues: CASSLGRTPYNEQFF. CDR3 coding DNA: TGTGCCAGCAGTTTGGGGCGAACTCCCTACAATGAGCAGTTCTTC.